The 19 T cell receptor beta chains reported below all come from one sample, sequenced in a study of Ad26.COV2.S vaccination and SARS-CoV-2 variants. Sequencing was performed with immunoSEQ multiplex PCR; in TCRdb, only in-frame clones are kept and a portion is missing. Here the sample spans about 280,000 clones, 87% being singletons. The treatment is: some 20 received Ad26.COV2.S at low or high dose, single or two shots; roughly five received placebo; per-sample allocation not given. Samples analyzed were those drawn on day 63 after the first vaccine or placebo injection. The sequencing used peripheral blood, collected in a trial of Ad26.COV2.S vaccine versus placebo. These receptors were collected from a person aged 18-60 years who received the Ad26.COV2.S COVID-19 vaccine or a placebo.

The gene calls are TRBV19 and TRBJ2-4; possibly TRBD1 for D (6 bases). This CDR3 is built from 14 residues. Germline V lookup: CDR1 LNHDA, CDR2 SQIVND (reference sequence). Trimming cost V 8 bases and J 2 bases, with 13 bases left between them. CDR3 region: CASQGLKTKNIQYF. CDR3 bases: TGTGCCAGTCAGGGGTTGAAAACCAAAAACATTCAGTACTTC.

The rearrangement uses TRBV7-6 and TRBJ2-7, with D possibly TRBD2 on 6 matching bases. CDR3 length: 15 amino acids. Germline values: CDR1 SGHVS, CDR2 FNYEAQ. V shed 4 bases and J shed 2 bases, with 15 bases lying between them. The CDR3: CASSSLARGPYEQYF. DNA for the CDR3: TGTGCCAGCAGCTCTCTTGCGCGGGGACCCTACGAGCAGTACTTC. The full variable domain, with the rest looked up from reference TRBV7-6 and TRBJ2-7, is GAGVSQSPRYKVTKRGQDVALRCDPISGHVSLYWYRQALGQGPEFLTYFNYEAQQDKSGLPNDRFSAERPEGSISTLTIQRTEQRDSAMYRCASSSLARGPYEQYFGPGTRLTVT.

This chain connects TRBV4-1 to TRBJ1-1; D might be TRBD1 (5 bases). This CDR3 region has 15 residues. CDR1 is MGHRA and CDR2 is YSYEKL in the germline V gene. Trimming shortened V by 1 base and J by 4 bases, and 13 bases separated the two germline ends. The CDR3 sequence: CASSQGPGGGTEAFF. The CDR3 DNA reads TGCGCCAGCAGCCAAGGACCCGGCGGGGGCACTGAAGCTTTCTTT.

The V gene is TRBV9, the J gene TRBJ1-1; D not certain. V shed 1 base and J shed 3 bases, with 10 bases lying between them. There are 14 residues in the CDR3. Germline V CDR1 and CDR2: SGDLS, YYNGEE. Here the CDR3 DNA reads TGTGCCAGCAGCGTAATGGCGGAGGACACTGAAGCTTTCTTT. Translated: CASSVMAEDTEAFF.

This clone appeared many times. This rearrangement joins TRBV19 to TRBJ2-2; 8 nucleotides match TRBD2. The V segment lost 3 bases and the J segment 3 bases; nucleotides outside the gene matches: 3. Germline V lookup: CDR1 LNHDA, CDR2 SQIVND (reference sequence). The CDR3 consists of 15 residues. CDR3 sequence reads: CASSITSGYTGELFF. CDR3 coding DNA: TGTGCCAGTAGTATCACTAGCGGCTACACCGGGGAGCTGTTTTTT.

The chain links TRBV7-2 to TRBJ2-5; possibly TRBD2 for D (5 bases). The V gene's germline CDR1 is SGHTA and CDR2 FQGNSA. This CDR3 spans 12 amino acids. Between the trimmed V and J ends, which lost 6 bases and 5 bases, there was a span of 10 bases. The CDR3 is CASSRGFETQYF. The CDR3 DNA reads as TGTGCCAGCAGTCGGGGATTTGAGACCCAGTACTTC.

This clone has a handful of counts. The V gene is TRBV6-1, the J gene TRBJ2-2; D ambiguous. This CDR3 spans 13 amino acids. V gave up 3 bases and J gave up 7 bases, with 9 bases separating them. From germline, CDR1 is MNHNS and CDR2 SASEGT. The CDR3 spells CASSDPWHGELFF. CDR3 sequence (DNA): TGTGCCAGCAGTGACCCATGGCACGGGGAGCTGTTTTTT.

V and J are TRBV19 and TRBJ1-5; no clear D. The CDR3 runs 15 residues. Germline V gene lookup returns CDR1 LNHDA and CDR2 SQIVND (reference sequence). V was clipped by 5 bases and J by 9 bases, with 20 bases between them. CDR3 sequence (DNA): TGTGCCAGTAGTCCGATCGGCCCGGGTTTGGGGCCCCAGCATTTT. It encodes CASSPIGPGLGPQHF.

V gene TRBV29-1 combines with J gene TRBJ2-2; 7 bases align to TRBD1. The CDR3 has 14 residues. Per the germline V gene, CDR1 is SQVTM and CDR2 is ANQGSEA. V shed 6 bases and J 6 bases; nucleotides not matched to a gene: 10. CDR3 sequence: CSVTGTEDPGELFF. DNA of the CDR3: TGCAGCGTGACCGGGACAGAAGACCCCGGGGAGCTGTTTTTT.

In DNA form, the CDR3 reads TGTGCTAGTGGTTTCGGGACAACTTACACTGAAGCTTTCTTT. Encoded protein: CASGFGTTYTEAFF. This rearrangement joins TRBV12-5 to TRBJ1-1; TRBD1 is a possible D gene (6 bases). Trimming cost V 3 bases and J 3 bases, with 11 bases left between them. Germline CDR1 LGHNT, CDR2 FRNRAP. The CDR3 runs to 14 residues.

J is TRBJ1-2 and V is TRBV19; 10 bases map to TRBD1. Germline V gene sequence: CDR1 LNHDA, CDR2 SQIVND (reference sequence). The ends lost 7 bases at V and 2 bases at J; junction bases unmatched: 13. CDR3 length: 17 amino acids. CDR3 DNA: TGTGCCAGTACCAGTTCACCGGGACAGGGGAAGAACTATGGCTACACCTTC. Translated: CASTSSPGQGKNYGYTF.

J is TRBJ1-2 and V is TRBV12-3 or TRBV12-4; 8 nucleotides match TRBD1. Trimming cost V 5 bases and J 7 bases; bases outside gene matches: 6. There are 13 residues in the CDR3. The CDR3, as DNA: TGTGCCAGCAGTCAGGACAGGGTGCTTGGCTACACCTTC. Protein: CASSQDRVLGYTF.

The rearrangement uses TRBV4-1 and TRBJ1-2, with D unresolved. CDR1 is MGHRA and CDR2 is YSYEKL in the germline V gene. V was cut by 2 bases and J by 0 bases, with 16 bases left in between. The CDR3 is 17 amino acids. CDR3 region: CASSQPSGRSSNYGYTF. CDR3 bases: TGCGCCAGCAGCCAACCTTCCGGCAGGTCCTCTAACTATGGCTACACCTTC.

This rearrangement joins TRBV11-2 to TRBJ2-1; perhaps TRBD1 as D (5 bases). CDR3 length equals 17 residues. Trimming shortened V by 2 bases and J by 0 bases, and 14 bases separated the two germline ends. From germline, CDR1 is SGHAT and CDR2 FQNNGV. For the CDR3, the DNA is TGTGCCAGCAGCTTAATAGACAGCAGCAGCTCCTACAATGAGCAGTTCTTC. Translated: CASSLIDSSSSYNEQFF.

The chain uses TRBV19 and TRBJ1-1, with 12 bases fitting TRBD1. Trimming cost V 6 bases and J 2 bases; bases outside gene matches: 4. Germline V gene sequence: CDR1 LNHDA, CDR2 SQIVND (reference sequence). This CDR3 is built from 15 residues. The CDR3 protein is CASRVGTGGNTEAFF. The CDR3 DNA follows: TGTGCCAGTAGGGTCGGGACAGGGGGCAACACTGAAGCTTTCTTT.

The rearrangement links TRBV4-1 to TRBJ2-7; TRBD1 aligns across 9 bases. Trimming removed 1 base from V and 1 base from J; junction bases left unmatched: 2. Germline V gene sequence: CDR1 MGHRA, CDR2 YSYEKL. CDR3 size: 15 residues. The CDR3 loop is CASSQAGTGSYEQYF. The CDR3 DNA follows: TGCGCCAGCAGCCAAGCCGGGACAGGGTCCTACGAGCAGTACTTC.

The chain uses TRBV7-9 and TRBJ2-1; the D is unclear. The germline CDR1 and CDR2 sequences are SEHNR and FQNEAQ (reference sequence). The germline V and J ends were trimmed by 7 bases and 9 bases, with 4 bases remaining between them. The CDR3 length is 9 residues. The CDR3 loop is CASNREQFF. The CDR3 coding sequence is TGTGCCAGCAACCGTGAGCAGTTCTTC.

In this sample, this clone turned up a few times. The chain couples TRBV6-2 or TRBV6-3 to TRBJ1-6; D gene unclear. The V end was cut by 4 bases, the J end by 0 bases, with 13 bases between. Germline V gene lookup returns CDR1 MNHEY and CDR2 SVGEGT. The CDR3 is 17 residues long. In nucleotides, the CDR3 is TGTGCCAGCAGTTCGTGGCAGGCGAGCTCCTATAATTCACCCCTCCACTTT. It translates to CASSSWQASSYNSPLHF.

J is TRBJ2-7 and V is TRBV5-6, with 11 bases identical to TRBD2. Germline values: CDR1 SGHDT, CDR2 YYEEEE. The CDR3 runs to 15 residues. V trimming: 3 bases; J trimming: 4 bases; junction bases outside the gene matches: 6. CDR3: CASSSVAGGIYEQYF. In DNA form, the CDR3 reads TGTGCCAGCAGCTCGGTAGCGGGAGGGATTTACGAGCAGTACTTC.